This is a list of T cell receptor beta chains from one sample in a study of blood T cell repertoires in COVID-19. The assay was immunoSEQ multiplex PCR, and TCRdb's table has in-frame clones only and misses some. The sample carries under 400,000 clones, roughly 90% recorded once. Source material: peripheral blood. The receptor source for this set is a man younger than 30 with active or convalescent COVID-19. The CDR3 runs from the conserved cysteine through the conserved F or W. D genes are given only for firm matches. Size is stated for part of the rows, as once, few or many counts, or as a class when the clone is expanded.

>TRBD1|TRBJ1-2|TRBV13|NA
CASSVGRRGLIYGYTF
TGTGCCAGCAGCGTAGGTCGCAGGGGGCTGATCTATGGCTACACCTTC
>TRBD2|TRBJ2-7|TRBV3-1/TRBV3-2|NA
CARSQPIPNASGGRNEQYF
TGTGCCAGGAGCCAACCCATCCCTAACGCAAGCGGGGGGCGGAACGAGCAGTACTTC
>TRBD1|TRBJ1-5|TRBV3-1/TRBV3-2|NA
CASSQDVGGGQPQHF
TGTGCCAGCAGCCAAGATGTAGGGGGCGGTCAGCCCCAGCATTTT
>NA|TRBJ2-1|TRBV12-5|NA
CASGTDYSYNEQFF
TGTGCTAGTGGGACGGACTACTCCTACAATGAGCAGTTCTTC
>NA|TRBJ1-2|TRBV19|NA
CASSIGTGYGYTF
TGTGCCAGTAGTATAGGCACAGGGTATGGCTACACCTTC
>NA|TRBJ1-6|TRBV18|once
CASSRAQGNSPLHF
TGTGCCAGCTCCCGTGCCCAGGGGAATTCACCCCTCCACTTT
>NA|TRBJ2-2|TRBV28|NA
CASSLPLLTGELFF
TGTGCCAGCAGTTTACCCCTATTAACCGGGGAGCTGTTTTTT
>NA|TRBJ2-4|TRBV12-1|NA
CASSSSDRGRGCCNIQYF
TGTGCCAGCAGCTCCTCGGACAGGGGGCGAGGATGTTGTAACATTCAGTACTTC
>NA|TRBJ2-7|TRBV2|NA
CASRYLGPLEQYF
TGTGCCAGCAGGTATTTGGGGCCTCTCGAGCAGTACTTC
>NA|TRBJ2-7|TRBV6-5|NA
CASNLRASYEQYF
TGTGCCAGCAATCTTAGAGCCTCCTACGAGCAGTACTTC
>NA|TRBJ2-7|TRBV7-9|NA
CASSLTIGRNEQYF
TGTGCCAGCAGCTTGACTATCGGGAGAAACGAGCAGTACTTC
>TRBD1|TRBJ1-5|TRBV4-3|NA
CASSQGQGGMRAQHF
TGCGCCAGCAGCCAAGGACAGGGGGGAATGCGAGCCCAGCATTTT
>NA|TRBJ2-3|TRBV25-1|NA
CASSQRDFTDTQYF
TGTGCCAGCAGTCAACGGGACTTCACAGATACGCAGTATTTT
>TRBD1|TRBJ1-2|TRBV27|NA
CATGGAGWGYGYTF
TGTGCCACAGGGGGCGCGGGGTGGGGCTATGGCTACACCTTC
>TRBD1|TRBJ1-6|TRBV6-5|NA
CATPGQGVSPLHF
TGTGCCACTCCGGGACAGGGGGTCTCACCCCTCCACTTT
>NA|TRBJ1-1|TRBV6-5|NA
CASFRHRTEAFF
TGTGCCAGCTTTCGGCACAGAACTGAAGCTTTCTTT
>TRBD2|TRBJ2-5|TRBV29-1|NA
CSVEGPLSGGLYQETQYF
TGCAGCGTTGAAGGCCCCCTTAGCGGGGGGCTGTACCAAGAGACCCAGTACTTC
>NA|TRBJ1-1|TRBV11-3|NA
CASSFSPNTEAFF
TGTGCCAGCAGCTTTAGTCCGAACACTGAAGCTTTCTTT
>NA|TRBJ1-6|TRBV4-3|NA
CASSPLRAFSYNSPLHF
TGCGCCAGCAGCCCCCTGCGGGCATTCAGCTATAATTCACCCCTCCACTTT
>TRBD1|TRBJ2-3|TRBV6-5|NA
CASSYQGAADTQYF
TGTGCCAGCAGTTATCAGGGGGCGGCAGATACGCAGTATTTT
>NA|TRBJ1-2|TRBV27|NA
CASSLEGLYGYTF
TGTGCCAGCAGTTTGGAGGGACTATATGGCTACACCTTC